Below are 24 T cell receptor beta chains sequenced from a single sample in a study of graft-versus-host responses after intestinal transplantation. These TCRs are of unknown antigen specificity. Here immunoSEQ multiplex PCR was the method, and the copy in TCRdb shows in-frame clones only, minus some. The table lists tens of thousands of clones, 75% to 95% of them singletons, with over 0.095% in the top ten. This sample comprised unstimulated CD4+ T cells sorted from spleen or lymph node cells, obtained before intestinal transplant. The receptors come from a human donor who received an intestinal transplant.

The count of this clone is one. The rearrangement uses TRBV5-8 and TRBJ1-2; D gene unclear. V lost 2 bases, J lost 4 bases, and 12 bases lay in between. The CDR3 runs to 14 residues. CDR1 SGHTS and CDR2 YDEGEE come from the germline V gene. CDR3 residues: CASSLSGLLYGYTF. CDR3 coding DNA: TGTGCCAGCAGCTTATCCGGTCTCCTCTATGGCTACACCTTC.

CDR3 nucleotide sequence: TGTGCCAGCAGCCCGGGGGGTGGGGGCACGAGAAAGCCCCAGCATTTT. Amino acids: CASSPGGGGTRKPQHF. The chain employs TRBV7-6 and TRBJ1-5; maybe TRBD1 (6 bases). The CDR3 totals 16 residues. Germline assignment: CDR1 SGHVS and CDR2 FNYEAQ. Trimming shortened V by 5 bases and J by 8 bases, and 22 bases separated the two germline ends.

The chain employs TRBV27 and TRBJ2-5; 7 positions agree with TRBD2. The J segment lost 5 bases and the V segment lost 5 bases, leaving 11 bases of the junction unmatched. Germline-derived CDR1 and CDR2 are MNHEY and SMNVEV (reference sequence). The CDR3 runs to 15 residues. The CDR3 nucleotides are TGTGCCAGCAGTCCCGGACTAGTGGTGGGGGAGACCCAGTACTTC. Encoded protein: CASSPGLVVGETQYF.

The chain has TRBV5-6 and TRBJ2-7; possibly TRBD1 for D (6 bases). Trimming removed 4 bases from V and 5 bases from J, with 19 bases in between. Germline-derived CDR1 and CDR2 are SGHDT and YYEEEE. The CDR3 is 15 amino acids. The CDR3 here is CASSRPATGFDEQYF. The DNA of the CDR3 is TGTGCCAGCAGCAGGCCGGCTACAGGGTTCGACGAGCAGTACTTC.

As for this clone: One end of the junction does not line up with germline, which may come from a read error. The rearrangement uses TRBV7-9 and TRBJ2-1; TRBD1 is a possible D gene (6 bases). This CDR3 spans 14 amino acids. Germline CDR1 SEHNR, CDR2 FQNEAQ (reference sequence). DNA for the CDR3: TGTGCCAGCGGCTTAGGACAGCCCATGGGTGAGCAGTTCTTC. Translated, it gives CASGLGQPMGEQFF.

The chain links TRBV6-1 to TRBJ1-2, with 8 bases matching TRBD1. The trim removed 1 base at V and 3 bases at J, leaving 7 bases unmatched. CDR1 and CDR2 (germline): MNHNS, SASEGT. The CDR3 contains 16 residues. The CDR3 reads CASSEEGAGGDYGYTF. The CDR3 DNA is TGTGCCAGCAGTGAAGAAGGGGCAGGGGGCGACTATGGCTACACCTTC.

The chain joins TRBV5-6 to TRBJ1-2; TRBD1 agrees at 7 bases. V dropped 2 bases and J dropped 4; count of bases not matched to a gene: 11. Germline V gives CDR1 SGHDT, CDR2 YYEEEE. This CDR3 is 16 amino acids long. CDR3 in amino acids: CASSFYRRQGTYGYTF. The CDR3, as DNA: TGTGCCAGCAGCTTCTATCGGAGACAGGGCACCTATGGCTACACCTTC.

V and J are TRBV7-2 and TRBJ1-5; tentative D call: TRBD1 (6 bases). The V gene lost 3 bases and the J gene lost 7 bases, with 13 bases spanning the gap. This CDR3 has 14 amino acids. Germline loops: CDR1 SGHTA, CDR2 FQGNSA. CDR3 residues: CASSFGGAGQPQHF. Here the CDR3 DNA reads TGTGCCAGCAGCTTCGGGGGGGCCGGACAGCCCCAGCATTTT.

The chain recombines TRBV7-2 with TRBJ2-1; TRBD2 might be the D (6 bases). V dropped 5 bases and J dropped 7 bases, with 21 bases sitting between them. The length of the CDR3 is 16 residues. The germline V gene encodes CDR1 SGHTA and CDR2 FQGNSA. The DNA of the CDR3 is TGTGCCAGCAGCCAACTGGTGGGGGGAAAAGGGAATGAGCAGTTCTTC. It translates to CASSQLVGGKGNEQFF. Full variable domain (outside the CDR3, taken from reference TRBV7-2 and TRBJ2-1): GAGVSQSPSNKVTEKGKDVELRCDPISGHTALYWYRQSLGQGLEFLIYFQGNSAPDKSGLPSDRFSAERTGGSVSTLTIQRTQQEDSAVYLCASSQLVGGKGNEQFFGPGTRLTVL.

In this sample, this clone turned up once. J is TRBJ2-2 and V is TRBV9; 8 bases agree with TRBD2. Losses at the gene ends were 0 bases for V and 4 bases for J; bases not matched to a gene: 5. Germline V gene sequence: CDR1 SGDLS, CDR2 YYNGEE. The CDR3 sequence is 16 residues long. CDR3 region: CASSVAGGRRTGELFF. The DNA for the CDR3 is TGTGCCAGCAGCGTAGCGGGAGGGAGGCGCACCGGGGAGCTGTTTTTT.

The chain couples TRBV19 to TRBJ2-3; 11 bases fit TRBD1. The V and J ends lost 5 bases and 4 bases, in that order; junction bases with no gene match: 11. CDR1 and CDR2 (germline): LNHDA, SQIVND (reference sequence). The length of the CDR3 is 17 residues. The CDR3 DNA is TGTGCCAGTAGTTCGCCAACCGGGACAGGGGGGGCAGATACGCAGTATTTT. It is translated as CASSSPTGTGGADTQYF.

This chain connects TRBV5-1 to TRBJ1-1; possible D gene TRBD1, 6 bases. The CDR3 extends over 17 amino acids. In germline, CDR1 is SGHRS, CDR2 YFSETQ. V lost 0 bases and J 0 bases, leaving 15 bases between the germline ends. The CDR3 protein is CASSLASSQGLNTEAFF. The DNA for the CDR3 is TGCGCCAGCAGCTTGGCCTCCTCTCAGGGGCTGAACACTGAAGCTTTCTTT.

This chain links TRBV10-2 with TRBJ2-3; D is perhaps TRBD2 (6 bases). Germline CDR1 WSHSY, CDR2 SAAADI. The CDR3 is made up of 15 amino acids. V gave up 2 bases and J gave up 2 bases, with 11 bases separating them. For the CDR3, the DNA is TGCGCCAGCAGTGAGGCGGGGAGATACACAGATACGCAGTATTTT. As protein: CASSEAGRYTDTQYF.

V is TRBV29-1 and J is TRBJ1-1, with TRBD1 as a possible D gene (5 bases). CDR1 SQVTM and CDR2 ANQGSEA come from the germline V gene. V was pared by 7 bases and J by 7 bases, with 13 bases between. The CDR3 covers 11 residues. The CDR3 coding sequence is TGCAGCGGTCGACAGAACCATGAAGCTTTCTTT. This codes for CSGRQNHEAFF.

The V gene is TRBV7-2, the J gene TRBJ2-3; D is possibly TRBD1 (5 bases). Trimming removed 2 bases at V and 4 bases at J, with 10 bases between. The germline V gene encodes CDR1 SGHTA and CDR2 FQGNSA. The length of the CDR3 is 14 residues. The CDR3 nucleotides are TGTGCCAGCAGCTTACAGGGCGGTCCAGATACGCAGTATTTT. Its protein is CASSLQGGPDTQYF.

The genes are TRBV2 and TRBJ2-7; TRBD1 agrees at 9 bases. Germline V gene lookup returns CDR1 SNHLY and CDR2 FYNNEI. V shed 5 bases and J 6 bases; nucleotides not matched to a gene: 5. This CDR3 region has 13 residues. CDR3 protein: CASSSETGGEQYF. CDR3 nucleotides: TGTGCCAGCAGTTCCGAGACAGGGGGCGAGCAGTACTTC.

The V call is TRBV7-4, the J call TRBJ2-7; D gene unclear. Germline V gene sequence: CDR1 SGHVT, CDR2 SQSDAQ. This CDR3 is built from 11 residues. Trimming took off 2 bases at V and 9 bases at J, with 8 bases between the two ends. This CDR3 reads CASSLKQAQYF. CDR3 sequence (DNA): TGTGCCAGCAGCTTAAAGCAAGCGCAGTACTTC.

The gene calls are TRBV4-3 and TRBJ2-3; D gene unclear. Trimming took 0 bases from V and 2 from J, leaving 6 bases between them. This CDR3 has 14 amino acids. Per the germline V gene, CDR1 is LGHNA and CDR2 is YSLEER. CDR3 protein: CASSQDPYTDTQYF. Here the CDR3 DNA reads TGCGCCAGCAGCCAAGATCCCTACACAGATACGCAGTATTTT.

The chain has TRBV7-2 and TRBJ1-2; unclear D gene. V was pared by 5 bases and J by 2 bases, with 3 bases between. The CDR3 is 11 residues long. Germline values: CDR1 SGHTA, CDR2 FQGNSA. The CDR3 sequence: CASSLNYGYTF. DNA for the CDR3: TGTGCCAGCAGCCTCAACTATGGCTACACCTTC.

The chain recombines TRBV7-2 with TRBJ2-3; possible D gene TRBD2, 5 bases. V shed 0 bases and J shed 0 bases, with 10 bases lying between them. The CDR3 runs 16 residues. Germline CDR1 reads SGHTA; CDR2 reads FQGNSA. CDR3 amino acids: CASSLAAASSTDTQYF. CDR3 sequence (DNA): TGTGCCAGCAGCTTAGCAGCGGCGTCTAGCACAGATACGCAGTATTTT.

CDR3 nucleotide sequence: TGTGCCAGCAGGACTAGCGGGGGGAGCGAGCAGTACTTC. This translates into CASRTSGGSEQYF. The genes are TRBV6-5 and TRBJ2-7; TRBD2 matches 13 bases. After removal of 6 bases from V and 6 bases from J, the junction contained 2 bases not matched to a gene. Germline values: CDR1 MNHEY, CDR2 SVGAGI. The CDR3 runs to 13 residues.

CDR3 region: CASSPQGSEAFF. The CDR3 DNA follows: TGTGCCAGCAGCCCGCAGGGTTCTGAAGCTTTCTTT. The rearrangement uses TRBV11-3 and TRBJ1-1; D may be TRBD1 (5 bases). The length of the CDR3 is 12 residues. The V end lost 5 bases, the J end lost 6 bases, and 10 bases lay between the germline ends. CDR1 is SGHNT and CDR2 is YENEEA in the germline V gene.

This clone was counted between two and nine times. V is TRBV10-1 and J is TRBJ1-4; D not certain. Trimming shortened V by 6 bases and J by 8 bases, and 7 bases separated the two germline ends. This CDR3 contains 11 residues. CDR1 is WNHNN, CDR2 SYGVQD, per germline (reference sequence). The CDR3 nucleotides are TGCGCCAGCAGAGTCCGGGAAAAACTGTTTTTT. Protein sequence: CASRVREKLFF.

The chain employs TRBV5-4 and TRBJ2-2, with 7 bases identical to TRBD1. The CDR3 sequence is 16 residues long. CDR1 and CDR2 (germline): SGHNT, YYREEE (reference sequence). The V gene end was trimmed by 4 bases and the J gene end by 1 base; junction bases not matched to a gene: 7. This chain's CDR3 is CASSQTWTGNTGELFF. CDR3 DNA sequence: TGTGCCAGCAGCCAGACGTGGACAGGGAACACCGGGGAGCTGTTTTTT. The variable domain in full, completed from reference TRBV5-4 and TRBJ2-2, reads ETGVTQSPTHLIKTRGQQVTLRCSSQSGHNTVSWYQQALGQGPQFIFQYYREEENGRGNFPPRFSGLQFPNYSSELNVNALELDDSALYLCASSQTWTGNTGELFFGEGSRLTVL.